The following is a TCR beta chain sequence with its context. The CDR3 runs to 14 residues. CDR1 LNHDA and CDR2 SQIVND come from the germline V gene (reference sequence). Deletions cut 5 bases from V and 2 bases from J, with 11 bases between. The sample is drawn from a study of blood T cell repertoires in COVID-19. Source study methods: Using reference gene primer amplification, nucleated cell counts were estimated. The protocol was immunoSEQ multiplex PCR, while the TCRdb copy is restricted to in-frame clones and leaves out a portion. For V, J and clone size, that table is used; D and trimming come from the DNA. Of 75,000 to 95,000 clones in the sample, approximately 87% are singletons; the top ten hold more than 0.85%.

The chain combines TRBV19 with TRBJ2-3, with a possible D match to TRBD1 (6 bases). The sequence was obtained from a human donor in a cohort sampled during active COVID-19. Sequencing was performed on peripheral blood. CDR3 coding DNA: TGTGCCAGTAGTCCAGGGGTCATCACAGATACGCAGTATTTT. This gives the protein CASSPGVITDTQYF.